This T cell receptor beta chain was identified in a study of CD8 T cells in ankylosing spondylitis. Remarks on this clonotype: Its antigen is as yet unknown.

This CDR3 spans 14 amino acids. In germline, CDR1 is SEHNR, CDR2 FQNEAQ (reference sequence). The trim removed 2 bases at V and 5 bases at J, leaving 1 base unmatched. Quantitative molecular-barcoded 5'-RACE generated the TCR beta libraries. Using its own MiXCR run on the 5' RACE reads, TCRdb lists one record per CDR3 protein. The table has roughly 180,000 distinct CDR3 sequences, around a tenth seen once. Study-wide results and caveats: A motif in TCR beta, a set of several highly homologous variants, appeared characteristic of ankylosing spondylitis blood. Reportedly, disease-linked clones are significantly enriched in ankylosing spondylitis patients' matched synovial fluid.

V and J are TRBV7-9 and TRBJ2-5, with TRBD2 matching 11 bases. The sample consisted of blood, either unsorted or a sorted T cell fraction (not recorded which). The clonotype was recovered from a female donor with ankylosing spondylitis or in good health (not recorded which). The CDR3 sequence: CASSLIAGGETQYF. CDR3 bases: TGTGCCAGCAGCTTAATAGCGGGGGGGGAGACCCAGTACTTC.